This T cell receptor beta chain was retrieved from a study of T-cell memory formation after mild COVID-19. As for the study in general: There were largely donor-specific TCR clusters.

Study-level results: Researchers found some responding clones in pre-infection memory, a sign that cross-reactive memory joined.

In its sample, this clonotype was seen a few times. Antigen specificity is unknown. The V gene's germline CDR1 is DFQATT and CDR2 SNEGSKA (reference sequence). This CDR3 comprises 14 residues. V was shortened by 3 bases and J by 0 bases, with 11 bases between the two germline ends. In TCRdb, the 5' RACE reads were re-called with MiXCR into one record per CDR3 protein. The sample shows 100,000 to 120,000 distinct CDR3 sequences, 15% to 20% of them seen only once. The source material was PBMCs or a T cell subset sorted from them (not recorded which). This sequence joins TRBV20-1 and TRBJ1-1; D remains unclear. The source of this sequence is a man between 18 and 35 years old who had mild COVID-19 (a few samples of this study predate the infection). Cell type and time point are not known. The CDR3 reads CSARQTRMNTEAFF. CDR3 in DNA: TGCAGTGCTAGGCAGACGAGGATGAACACTGAAGCTTTCTTT.